This T cell receptor beta chain was profiled in a study of control samples from healthy donors and cancer patients (dated by TCRdb to between 2020 and 2021). Worth noting for this clone: Its antigen is still unknown. No base quality information exists; no much larger clone differs at one position.

The library relied on the immunoSEQ multiplex PCR assay. In its TCRdb copy, this immuneACCESS table keeps in-frame sequences only and misses some clones. Where compared with another copy, unresolved V genes explain less than half of these, and the others have no known cause. The sample contains about 410,000 clones, approximately 90% of them found a single time. The ten largest make up 5% to 7% of the sample. There are 13 amino acids in the CDR3, from cysteine to phenylalanine inclusive. The read is trimmed to its CDR3 DNA, 39 bases read in frame from base 1. A distance of 12 bases separates the germline ends of V and J, which lose 6 bases and 4 bases respectively. According to the germline V gene (reference sequence), CDR1 reads MNHEY and CDR2 reads SMNVEV.

Sequencing used PBMCs. The receptor was derived from a man aged 40-55 years with head and neck cancer. The sequence links TRBV27 to TRBJ1-2, and possibly TRBD1, on 6 matching bases. The CDR3 is CASSFGGSYGYTF. The DNA is as follows: TGTGCCAGCAGCTTCGGGGGCAGCTATGGCTACACCTTC.